Following are 18 T cell receptor beta chains from one sample sequenced in a study of shared clonotypes between healthy human individuals. Generated by immunoSEQ multiplex PCR, the TCRdb table keeps only in-frame clones and is missing some. The data contain some 1 million clones, about 74% of them singletons. Sequenced material: memory CD4+ T cells sorted from blood. Subset described: CD45RA-negative fraction. These receptors all come from a man younger than 30 in good health.

Notes on this clone: Other DNA sequences in the same sample also yield this CDR3. J is TRBJ2-7 and V is TRBV6-6; D unresolved. CDR1 is MNHNY, CDR2 SVGAGI, per germline (reference sequence). The length of the CDR3 is 13 residues. Trimming took 4 bases from V and 4 from J, leaving 11 bases between them. The CDR3 region is CASSLPTGYEQYF. The DNA of the CDR3 is TGTGCCAGCAGTTTACCGACTGGTTACGAGCAGTACTTC.

On this clone: The sample has other DNA sequences that encode this CDR3 too. The chain joins TRBV4-3 to TRBJ2-3; D possibly corresponds to TRBD2 (5 bases). CDR1 is LGHNA and CDR2 is YSLEER in the germline V gene. V dropped 0 bases and J dropped 0 bases, with 7 bases sitting between them. The CDR3 covers 15 residues. The CDR3 DNA reads TGCGCCAGCAGCCAAGATGCGGGCAGCACAGATACGCAGTATTTT. It codes for CASSQDAGSTDTQYF.

The rearrangement uses TRBV2 and TRBJ2-4; possible D gene TRBD2, 5 bases. CDR3 length: 15 residues. Germline CDR1 and CDR2: SNHLY and FYNNEI. V lost 3 bases to trimming and J lost 0 bases, with 9 bases between them. The CDR3 region is CASSEDSLAKNIQYF. The CDR3 DNA reads as TGTGCCAGCAGTGAGGACTCTTTAGCCAAAAACATTCAGTACTTC.

V is TRBV18 and J is TRBJ2-1; D not resolved. The CDR3 contains 17 residues. Germline assignment: CDR1 KGHSH and CDR2 LQKENI. V dropped 2 bases and J dropped 6 bases, with 20 bases sitting between them. DNA of the CDR3: TGTGCCAGCTCACCAGCAAATCCGATAATAGCCGGCAATGAGCAGTTCTTC. Translating it yields CASSPANPIIAGNEQFF.

The chain joins TRBV7-9 to TRBJ2-7, with TRBD2 as a possible D gene (5 bases). The CDR3 covers 15 residues. Per germline, CDR1 SEHNR and CDR2 FQNEAQ (reference sequence). Deletions cut 5 bases from V and 6 bases from J, with 20 bases between. The CDR3 DNA is TGTGCCAGCAGCCCTAGCAACGGGTTCGGTAGCGAGCAGTACTTC. It encodes CASSPSNGFGSEQYF. Together with reference TRBV7-9 and TRBJ2-7, the CDR3 gives the full variable domain: DTGVSQNPRHKITKRGQNVTFRCDPISEHNRLYWYRQTLGQGPEFLTYFQNEAQLEKSRLLSDRFSAERPKGSFSTLEIQRTEQGDSAMYLCASSPSNGFGSEQYFGPGTRLTVT.

This sequence joins TRBV6-1 and TRBJ1-4; TRBD1 is a possible D gene (5 bases). Trimming stripped 3 bases from V and 7 bases from J, with 18 bases between. This CDR3 is built from 16 residues. Germline CDR1 is MNHNS and CDR2 is SASEGT. CDR3 loop: CASSDGTAPLGEKLFF. The CDR3 bases are TGTGCCAGCAGTGACGGGACGGCCCCTCTCGGTGAAAAACTGTTTTTT.

V gene TRBV25-1 combines with J gene TRBJ1-4, with D tentatively TRBD1 (5 bases). V was cut by 6 bases and J by 4 bases, with 15 bases left in between. Germline CDR1 is MGHDK and CDR2 is SYGVNS. CDR3 length: 15 residues. The CDR3 reads CASSPIGGFNEKLFF. CDR3 nucleotide sequence: TGTGCCAGCAGCCCTATCGGGGGGTTTAATGAAAAACTGTTTTTT.

The chain carries TRBV28 and TRBJ2-7, with 7 positions matching TRBD2. CDR1 and CDR2 from the germline V gene are MDHEN and SYDVKM. The length of the CDR3 is 13 residues. Trimming took 3 bases from V and 7 from J; bases not matched to a gene: 6. CDR3 protein: CASSLQGGREQYF. In DNA, the CDR3 is TGTGCCAGCAGTTTGCAGGGAGGGCGGGAGCAGTACTTC.

The rearrangement uses TRBV30 and TRBJ1-2; perhaps TRBD1 as D (6 bases). Trimming removed 1 base from V and 5 bases from J, with 17 bases in between. CDR3 length equals 15 residues. Germline assignment: CDR1 GTSNPN and CDR2 SVGIG (reference sequence). The chain's CDR3 is CAWSAYTGSGYGYTF. In DNA, the CDR3 is TGTGCCTGGAGTGCCTACACAGGGAGTGGGTATGGCTACACCTTC. Full variable domain (outside the CDR3, taken from reference TRBV30 and TRBJ1-2): SQTIHQWPATLVQPVGSPLSLECTVEGTSNPNLYWYRQAAGRGLQLLFYSVGIGQISSEVPQNLSASRPQDRQFILSSKKLLLSDSGFYLCAWSAYTGSGYGYTFGSGTRLTVV.

This clone has more than one count but fewer than ten. The sample contains more than one DNA sequence encoding this CDR3. The V call is TRBV5-1, the J call TRBJ1-1; D gene ambiguous. This CDR3 is built from 14 residues. Germline V gene sequence: CDR1 SGHRS, CDR2 YFSETQ. Trimming removed 0 bases at V and 4 bases at J, with 10 bases between. In DNA, the CDR3 is TGCGCCAGCAGCTTGGCCGGGGTGGGCACTGAAGCTTTCTTT. It yields the protein CASSLAGVGTEAFF.

There are a few counts of this clone. Other DNA sequences in the same sample also yield this CDR3. This chain connects TRBV9 to TRBJ1-1, with D unclear. In germline, CDR1 is SGDLS, CDR2 YYNGEE. This CDR3 comprises 15 residues. V lost 0 bases and J 1 base, leaving 10 bases between the germline ends. The CDR3 DNA follows: TGTGCCAGCAGCGTAGGTCCGGGGAGGAACACTGAAGCTTTCTTT. It codes for CASSVGPGRNTEAFF.

The chain combines TRBV4-3 with TRBJ1-4; D may be TRBD1 (6 bases). Germline V gene lookup returns CDR1 LGHNA and CDR2 YSLEER. The ends were cut back, 0 bases at V and 10 bases at J, with 18 bases in the middle. CDR3 length equals 16 residues. CDR3 DNA sequence: TGCGCCAGCAGCCAAGATAAGGGGGATCCCTGGGCAAAACTGTTTTTT. Protein product: CASSQDKGDPWAKLFF.

This clone has more than one count but fewer than ten. The rearrangement joins TRBV19 to TRBJ2-2, with 12 nucleotides matching TRBD1. CDR1 is LNHDA, CDR2 SQIVND, per germline (reference sequence). The CDR3 is 15 amino acids. V shed 7 bases and J 8 bases; nucleotides not matched to a gene: 8. The CDR3 DNA follows: TGTGCCAGTACCGCGGGACAGGGGGCTGTGGGGGAGCTGTTTTTT. The encoded protein is CASTAGQGAVGELFF. Full variable domain (rest looked up from reference TRBV19 and TRBJ2-2): DGGITQSPKYLFRKEGQNVTLSCEQNLNHDAMYWYRQDPGQGLRLIYYSQIVNDFQKGDIAEGYSVSREKKESFPLTVTSAQKNPTAFYLCASTAGQGAVGELFFGEGSRLTVL.

The chain combines TRBV30 with TRBJ1-5; 9 nucleotides agree with TRBD1. Germline-derived CDR1 and CDR2 are GTSNPN and SVGIG (reference sequence). The CDR3 length is 13 residues. The CDR3 region is CVSGQGGNQPQHF. CDR3 in DNA: TGTGTCTCGGGACAGGGTGGCAATCAGCCCCAGCATTTT.

This clone was seen repeatedly, ten times or more. J is TRBJ2-7 and V is TRBV7-2; 8 bases align to TRBD1. The CDR3 has 15 amino acids. J gave up 5 bases and V 5 bases, and 11 bases lay outside the gene matches. The germline gives CDR1 SGHTA, CDR2 FQGNSA. This CDR3 is CASSRKTGASNEQYF. The CDR3 bases are TGTGCCAGCAGCCGTAAGACAGGGGCCTCGAACGAGCAGTACTTC.

The V and J genes are TRBV30 and TRBJ2-4, with a tentative D call TRBD1 (5 bases). The CDR3 loop spans 13 amino acids. Trimming cost V 0 bases and J 8 bases, with 11 bases left between them. Germline assignment: CDR1 GTSNPN and CDR2 SVGIG (reference sequence). The CDR3 DNA reads as TGTGCCTGGAGTGTAGGACACGTGGACATTCAGTACTTC. This codes for CAWSVGHVDIQYF.

This clone was detected only once. The CDR3 sequence is CASRDSNNYGYTF. The CDR3 nucleotides read TGCGCCAGTAGAGACAGCAATAACTATGGCTACACCTTC. V and J are TRBV5-1 and TRBJ1-2, with D tentatively TRBD1 (5 bases). The CDR3 consists of 13 residues. The V end was cut by 8 bases, the J end by 1 base, with 12 bases between. CDR1 and CDR2 (germline): SGHRS, YFSETQ.

The chain uses TRBV28 and TRBJ2-6; D unclear. V dropped 2 bases and J dropped 5 bases, with 4 bases sitting between them. The CDR3 has 13 residues. Germline V gene data show CDR1 as MDHEN and CDR2 as SYDVKM. The CDR3 is CASSLARANVLTF. The CDR3 DNA follows: TGTGCCAGCAGTTTAGCGCGGGCCAACGTCCTGACTTTC.